A selection of T cell receptor beta chains follows, all from one sample in a study of CD8+CD57+ T cells in acquired aplastic anemia. TCRdb processed the reads anew with MiXCR; each CDR3 protein has one entry. The sample lists 150,000 to 200,000 distinct CDR3 sequences, around half occurring once. Sample: sorted CD4+, CD8+, or CD8+CD57+ T cells (not recorded which) from PBMCs. Receptor source: a human donor with aplastic anemia. The CDR3 runs from the conserved cysteine through the conserved F or W.

j_gene: TRBJ2-7; len: 14; v_gene: TRBV15; CDR3aa: CATSKGRNNYEQYF
j_gene: TRBJ2-3; len: 17; v_gene: TRBV25-1; CDR3aa: CASRAAPGVGHTDTQYF
j_gene: TRBJ2-7; len: 14; v_gene: TRBV2; CDR3aa: CACQSQGADYEQYF
j_gene: TRBJ1-6; len: 13; v_gene: TRBV19; CDR3aa: CASSSGGNSPLHF
j_gene: TRBJ2-7; len: 13; v_gene: TRBV9; CDR3aa: CASSVAAVSEQYF
j_gene: TRBJ2-1; len: 16; v_gene: TRBV20-1; CDR3aa: CSARPYDRGPVNEQFF
j_gene: TRBJ2-5; len: 15; v_gene: TRBV14; CDR3aa: CASSADREYQETQYF
j_gene: TRBJ2-2; len: 16; v_gene: TRBV2; CDR3aa: CASSETQLLNTGELFF
j_gene: TRBJ2-7; len: 12; v_gene: TRBV2; CDR3aa: CASSEVFYEQYF
j_gene: TRBJ2-4; len: 13; v_gene: TRBV15; CDR3aa: CATSEDRRNIQYF
j_gene: TRBJ2-1; len: 16; v_gene: TRBV27; CDR3aa: CASSLSPGLVFNEQFF
j_gene: TRBJ2-2; len: 19; v_gene: TRBV20-1; CDR3aa: CSARDYIYAGGPDTGELFF
j_gene: TRBJ2-3; len: 14; v_gene: TRBV20-1; CDR3aa: CSAEGQGSPDTQYF
j_gene: TRBJ2-2; len: 15; v_gene: TRBV7-2; CDR3aa: CASSLDRDGTGELFF
j_gene: TRBJ2-3; len: 11; v_gene: TRBV29-1; CDR3aa: CSVVETDTQYF
j_gene: TRBJ2-7; len: 16; v_gene: TRBV19; CDR3aa: CATENTRRVPPYEQYF
j_gene: TRBJ2-7; len: 16; v_gene: TRBV4-2; CDR3aa: CASSQEGGRSYYEQYF
j_gene: TRBJ2-1; len: 13; v_gene: TRBV10-3; CDR3aa: CASGAADSNEQFF
j_gene: TRBJ2-3; len: 14; v_gene: TRBV10-3; CDR3aa: CATLPTPSTDTQYF
j_gene: TRBJ2-3; len: 18; v_gene: TRBV11-2; CDR3aa: CASSGRPKTDHPPGTQYF
j_gene: TRBJ1-2; len: 15; v_gene: TRBV5-1; CDR3aa: CASSLYQGPPYGYTF
j_gene: TRBJ1-1; len: 12; v_gene: TRBV29-1; CDR3aa: CSVGRGITEAFF
j_gene: TRBJ1-5; len: 10; v_gene: TRBV7-2; CDR3aa: CASSLGNEHF
j_gene: TRBJ2-2; len: 17; v_gene: TRBV9; CDR3aa: CASRASGISPNTGELFF
j_gene: TRBJ2-7; len: 14; v_gene: TRBV2; CDR3aa: CASSEARGSYEQYF
j_gene: TRBJ2-7; len: 12; v_gene: TRBV19; CDR3aa: CASRALHYEQYF
j_gene: TRBJ1-1; len: 13; v_gene: TRBV6-2/TRBV6-3; CDR3aa: CASSYRARAEAFF
j_gene: TRBJ1-6; len: 11; v_gene: TRBV10-3; CDR3aa: CAGGVGSPLHF
j_gene: TRBJ1-5; len: 16; v_gene: TRBV19; CDR3aa: CASSGDSRYSNQPQHF
j_gene: TRBJ1-4; len: 17; v_gene: TRBV12-3/TRBV12-4; CDR3aa: CASSSTPRGHSNEKLFF
j_gene: TRBJ1-2; len: 14; v_gene: TRBV6-1; CDR3aa: CASGNRDRVYGYTF
j_gene: TRBJ1-4; len: 15; v_gene: TRBV5-1; CDR3aa: CASSPRDRENEKLFF
j_gene: TRBJ2-7; len: 14; v_gene: TRBV10-3; CDR3aa: CAISGYSGEGEQYF
j_gene: TRBJ2-2; len: 14; v_gene: TRBV14; CDR3aa: CASSRISLGGELFF
j_gene: TRBJ2-7; len: 15; v_gene: TRBV29-1; CDR3aa: CSVEGELAGGYEQYF
j_gene: TRBJ1-1; len: 13; v_gene: TRBV5-1; CDR3aa: CASSDGTLTEAFF
j_gene: TRBJ2-7; len: 14; v_gene: TRBV20-1; CDR3aa: CSADLGQGVYEQYF
j_gene: TRBJ2-1; len: 18; v_gene: TRBV10-1; CDR3aa: CASSDRLPGTGTYNEQFF
j_gene: TRBJ2-7; len: 15; v_gene: TRBV4-2; CDR3aa: CASSQQGSSSYEQYF
j_gene: TRBJ2-1; len: 13; v_gene: TRBV30; CDR3aa: CAWGGSSYNEQFF
j_gene: TRBJ2-7; len: 11; v_gene: TRBV27; CDR3aa: CASSSSTEQYF
j_gene: TRBJ1-2; len: 13; v_gene: TRBV24-1; CDR3aa: CATRDEQTHGYTF
j_gene: TRBJ1-2; len: 17; v_gene: TRBV15; CDR3aa: CATSRDRQGTTNYGYTF
j_gene: TRBJ2-3; len: 14; v_gene: TRBV20-1; CDR3aa: CSASTGGPKDTQYF
j_gene: TRBJ1-2; len: 15; v_gene: TRBV30; CDR3aa: CAWSLPGTGNYGYTF
j_gene: TRBJ2-7; len: 13; v_gene: TRBV20-1; CDR3aa: CSALPGQNYEQYF
j_gene: TRBJ2-1; len: 14; v_gene: TRBV29-1; CDR3aa: CSVVPGQGGLEQFF
j_gene: TRBJ2-7; len: 11; v_gene: TRBV5-1; CDR3aa: CASTLDRTQYF
j_gene: TRBJ2-5; len: 11; v_gene: TRBV9; CDR3aa: CASSHKETQYF
j_gene: TRBJ2-3; len: 13; v_gene: TRBV6-1; CDR3aa: CVSSLGGPDTQYF
j_gene: TRBJ1-3; len: 14; v_gene: TRBV9; CDR3aa: CASSVGTSGNTIYF
j_gene: TRBJ2-4; len: 20; v_gene: TRBV2; CDR3aa: CASSEAHGTSRLLAKNIQYF
j_gene: TRBJ2-1; len: 15; v_gene: TRBV19; CDR3aa: CASSTGTGLNNEQFF
j_gene: TRBJ1-2; len: 14; v_gene: TRBV5-8; CDR3aa: CASTQGGANYGYTF
j_gene: TRBJ1-6; len: 15; v_gene: TRBV2; CDR3aa: CASMRGQVYDSPLHF
j_gene: TRBJ1-4; len: 14; v_gene: TRBV12-3/TRBV12-4; CDR3aa: CASRFGQEPEKLFF
j_gene: TRBJ2-1; len: 16; v_gene: TRBV20-1; CDR3aa: CSARAPGAFSYNEQFF
j_gene: TRBJ2-1; len: 12; v_gene: TRBV19; CDR3aa: CASSIEYNEQFF